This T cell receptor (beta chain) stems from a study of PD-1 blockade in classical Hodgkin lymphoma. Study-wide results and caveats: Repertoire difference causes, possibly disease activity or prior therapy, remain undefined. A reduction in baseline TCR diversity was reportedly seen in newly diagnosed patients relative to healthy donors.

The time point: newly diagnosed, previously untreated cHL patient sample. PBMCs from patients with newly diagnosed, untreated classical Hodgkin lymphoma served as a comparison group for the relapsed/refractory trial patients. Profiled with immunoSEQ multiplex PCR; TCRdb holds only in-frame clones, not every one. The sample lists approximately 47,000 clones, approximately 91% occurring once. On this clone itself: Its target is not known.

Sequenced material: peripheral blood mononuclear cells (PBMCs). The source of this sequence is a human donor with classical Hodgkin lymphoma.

This chain's CDR3 is CASSSGPSYGYTF. The CDR3 DNA is TGTGCCAGCAGCTCGGGACCGTCCTATGGCTACACCTTC. This chain links TRBV7-9 with TRBJ1-2; D perhaps matches TRBD1 (5 bases). Trimming took off 4 bases at V and 4 bases at J, with 10 bases between the two ends. The CDR3 covers 13 residues. Looked up from germline, CDR1 is SEHNR and CDR2 is FQNEAQ (reference sequence).